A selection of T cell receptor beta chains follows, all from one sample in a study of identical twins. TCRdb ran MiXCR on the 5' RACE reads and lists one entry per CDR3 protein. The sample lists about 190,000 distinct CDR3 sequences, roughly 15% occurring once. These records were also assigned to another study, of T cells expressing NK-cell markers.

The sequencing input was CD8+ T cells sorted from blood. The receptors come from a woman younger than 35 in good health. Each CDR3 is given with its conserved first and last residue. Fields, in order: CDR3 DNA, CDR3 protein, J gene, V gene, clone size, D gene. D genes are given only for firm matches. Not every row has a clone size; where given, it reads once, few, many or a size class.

TGCGCCAGCAGCCAAGGTGGTCCGTTCTATGGCTACACCTTC | CASSQGGPFYGYTF | TRBJ1-2 | TRBV4-3 | few | NA
TGTGCCAGCAGTGCGATTAAGCGGGACTTCTACGAGCAGTACTTC | CASSAIKRDFYEQYF | TRBJ2-7 | TRBV6-2/TRBV6-3 | few | TRBD2
TGTGCCAGCAGCCAAGCCAGGGAGGGTGTCGATGAGCAGTTCTTC | CASSQAREGVDEQFF | TRBJ2-1 | TRBV3-1 | NA | TRBD2
TGTGCCAGCAGCCTCCCACAAGAGACCCAGTACTTC | CASSLPQETQYF | TRBJ2-5 | TRBV7-6 | NA | NA
TGTGCCAGCAGTTACGGGACTAGCGGGAGGACTCCGAACACCGGGGAGCTGTTTTTT | CASSYGTSGRTPNTGELFF | TRBJ2-2 | TRBV6-2/TRBV6-3 | NA | TRBD2
TGCAGCGTTGAAGAACGTGGGGGCTACACCTTC | CSVEERGGYTF | TRBJ1-2 | TRBV29-1 | few | NA
TGTGCCAGCATCGGACAGGGCTACACTGAAGCTTTCTTT | CASIGQGYTEAFF | TRBJ1-1 | TRBV12-3/TRBV12-4 | NA | TRBD1
TGTGCCAGCAGCGAGGGACTAGCGGGAGGAGGGTCGGCAGATACGCAGTATTTT | CASSEGLAGGGSADTQYF | TRBJ2-3 | TRBV9 | NA | TRBD2
TGCAGTGCTAGAGCCCAGCCTGAGCAGTTCTTC | CSARAQPEQFF | TRBJ2-1 | TRBV20-1 | once | NA
TGTGCCAGCAGTTGGGTAGCTAGCGGCACAGATACGCAGTATTTT | CASSWVASGTDTQYF | TRBJ2-3 | TRBV28 | NA | NA
TGCGCCAGCAGCGTAACCGGGACAGTTAATCAGCCCCAGCATTTT | CASSVTGTVNQPQHF | TRBJ1-5 | TRBV5-1 | few | TRBD1
TGTGCCAGCAGTTTTCCCTTTAGTGAGCAGTTCTTC | CASSFPFSEQFF | TRBJ2-1 | TRBV12-3/TRBV12-4 | once | NA
TGTGCCAGCAGCCAAGATGTGGGGACTACCTCCTACGAGCAGTACTTC | CASSQDVGTTSYEQYF | TRBJ2-7 | TRBV4-2 | NA | TRBD2
TGTGCCAGCGGCTGGCTACCATACACCGGGGAGCTGTTTTTT | CASGWLPYTGELFF | TRBJ2-2 | TRBV6-1 | NA | NA
TGTGCCAGCAGTTACTCGCGGGTTGAGCAGTTCTTC | CASSYSRVEQFF | TRBJ2-1 | TRBV6-6 | few | NA
TGCGCCAGCAGCCAAAACTACCCGGGACAGGGGACCCAGTACTTC | CASSQNYPGQGTQYF | TRBJ2-5 | TRBV4-1 | few | TRBD1
TGTGCCAGCAGTCCCCGGAAGACAGGGGACGAGCAGTACTTC | CASSPRKTGDEQYF | TRBJ2-7 | TRBV12-3/TRBV12-4 | many | TRBD1
TGCGCCAGCAGCTTGGGGACAGGGGCGCGGAATGAGCAGTTCTTC | CASSLGTGARNEQFF | TRBJ2-1 | TRBV5-1 | few | TRBD1
TGTGCCAGCAGCCAAGTCGCACTAGCTGATTTCTACGAGCAGTACTTC | CASSQVALADFYEQYF | TRBJ2-7 | TRBV14 | once | NA
TGTGCCAGCAGCTCACACAGCGAGCAGTACTTC | CASSSHSEQYF | TRBJ2-7 | TRBV7-9 | NA | NA
TGCGCCAGCAGCTTTAAGTACCGATCTGGGGCCAACGTCCTGACTTTC | CASSFKYRSGANVLTF | TRBJ2-6 | TRBV5-1 | NA | NA
TGTGCCAGCAGTTACGGGACAGGGTTTGGCTACACCTTC | CASSYGTGFGYTF | TRBJ1-2 | TRBV27 | NA | TRBD1
TGTGCCACCGGACCGCAGAGGGCCCCCAAGAGCATGGCCGAGCAGTACTTC | CATGPQRAPKSMAEQYF | TRBJ2-7 | TRBV24-1 | NA | NA
TGTGCCAGCACCCCAATCGGCTACGAGCAGTACTTC | CASTPIGYEQYF | TRBJ2-7 | TRBV11-2 | many | NA
TGTGCCAGCAGCTCTACAGGGGATGTAGATACGCAGTATTTT | CASSSTGDVDTQYF | TRBJ2-3 | TRBV9 | few | TRBD1
TGCGCCAGCAGTATGACATTAGTTGGCACCGGGGAGCTGTTTTTT | CASSMTLVGTGELFF | TRBJ2-2 | TRBV10-1 | NA | NA
TGCGCCAGCAGTGATTCGAACGATGAGCAGTTCTTC | CASSDSNDEQFF | TRBJ2-1 | TRBV10-1 | few | NA
TGTGCCAGCAGTTTTAATATGGACGAGCAGTACTTC | CASSFNMDEQYF | TRBJ2-7 | TRBV12-3/TRBV12-4 | few | NA
TGTGCCAGCAGCCGACATGGGACCCAGATTTCCTACGAGCAGTACTTC | CASSRHGTQISYEQYF | TRBJ2-7 | TRBV13 | few | NA
TGTGCCAGCAGCCCCACGGGTAGCGGGGGGCAAGAGACCCAGTACTTC | CASSPTGSGGQETQYF | TRBJ2-5 | TRBV7-3 | NA | TRBD2
TGTGCCAGCAGCCACCCGAATGACAAACAAGAGACCCAGTACTTC | CASSHPNDKQETQYF | TRBJ2-5 | TRBV7-9 | few | NA